This T cell receptor (beta chain) was recovered during a study of control samples from healthy donors and cancer patients. The V gene end was trimmed by 4 bases and the J gene end by 5 bases; junction bases not matched to a gene: 9. Looked up from germline, CDR1 is MGHDK and CDR2 is SYGVNS. CDR3 length: 17 amino acids. TCRdb's copy holds only in-frame clones and misses some; the assay was immunoSEQ multiplex PCR. The sample consists of under 80,000 clones, nearly 85% of them appearing once. Material: blood. The receptor's source is a man aged 50 or older in good health. V usage is TRBV25-1 and J usage is TRBJ2-5; 14 nucleotides align to TRBD2. CDR3 protein: CASSGTSGGLGAETQYF. In DNA, the CDR3 is TGTGCCAGCAGTGGGACTAGCGGGGGGTTAGGAGCGGAGACCCAGTACTTC. Based on the CDR3 plus reference TRBV25-1 and TRBJ2-5, the full variable domain is EADIYQTPRYLVIGTGKKITLECSQTMGHDKMYWYQQDPGMELHLIHYSYGVNSTEKGDLSSESTVSRIRTEHFPLTLESARPSHTSQYLCASSGTSGGLGAETQYFGPGTRLLVL.